Detailed here is one T cell receptor beta chain. These data belong to a study of tumour-infiltrating T cells in Burkitt lymphoma. Study details: Productive clonality predicted overall and progression-free survival.

The CDR3 extends over 14 amino acids. Trimming took 5 bases from V and 7 from J; bases not matched to a gene: 8. In germline, CDR1 is MNHEY, CDR2 SMNVEV (reference sequence). Clones were sequenced by immunoSEQ multiplex PCR, and TCRdb holds only the in-frame ones, with some missing. In the table there are about 14,000 clones, approximately 28% of which are singletons. V and J are TRBV27 and TRBJ2-7; 10 positions match TRBD2. This clonotype was obtained from a human donor with diffuse large B-cell lymphoma. The sequencing sample was made of tumor tissue. In DNA form, the CDR3 reads TGTGCCAGCAGTCCTAGCGGGGGTTCGGGAGAGCAGTACTTC. Translating gives CASSPSGGSGEQYF.